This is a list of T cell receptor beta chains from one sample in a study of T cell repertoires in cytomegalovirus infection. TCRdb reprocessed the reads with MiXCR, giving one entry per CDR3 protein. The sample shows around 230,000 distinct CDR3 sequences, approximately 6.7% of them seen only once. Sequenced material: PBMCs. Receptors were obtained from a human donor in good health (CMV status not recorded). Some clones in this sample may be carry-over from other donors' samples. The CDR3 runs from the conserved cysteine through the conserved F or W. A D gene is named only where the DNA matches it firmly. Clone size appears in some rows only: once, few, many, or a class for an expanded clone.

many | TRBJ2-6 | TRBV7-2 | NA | CASSLAQNSGANVLTF | TGTGCCAGCAGCTTAGCACAGAACTCTGGGGCCAACGTCCTGACTTTC
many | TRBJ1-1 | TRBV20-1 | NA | CSARDRGGKTFF | TGCAGTGCTAGAGATCGGGGGGGAAAGACTTTCTTT
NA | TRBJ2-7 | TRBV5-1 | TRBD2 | CASSLAVAGGITYEQYF | TGCGCCAGCAGCTTGGCGGTAGCGGGGGGTATCACCTACGAGCAGTACTTC
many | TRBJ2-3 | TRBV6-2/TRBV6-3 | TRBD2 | CASSRHPGGADTQYF | TGTGCCAGCAGTCGACACCCGGGAGGCGCAGATACGCAGTATTTT
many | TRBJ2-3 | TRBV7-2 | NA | CASSRWASGTDTQYF | TGTGCCAGCAGTCGGTGGGCGTCCGGCACAGATACGCAGTATTTT
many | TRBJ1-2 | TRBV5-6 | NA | CASSLPGSFYGYTF | TGTGCCAGCAGCCTCCCCGGGTCCTTCTATGGCTACACCTTC
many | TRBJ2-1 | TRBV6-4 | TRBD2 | CASSDPSGGTNEQFF | TGTGCCAGCAGTGACCCTAGCGGGGGGACCAATGAGCAGTTCTTC
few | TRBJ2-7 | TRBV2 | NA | CASTRDYEQYF | TGTGCCAGCACCCGGGACTACGAGCAGTACTTC
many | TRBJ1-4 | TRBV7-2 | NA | CASSSRVRVGYEKLFF | TGTGCCAGCAGCTCGAGGGTTAGGGTCGGGTATGAAAAACTGTTTTTT
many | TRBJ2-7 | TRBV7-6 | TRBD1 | CASSSTHRTGNYEQYF | TGTGCCAGCAGCTCAACCCACAGGACAGGCAACTACGAGCAGTACTTC
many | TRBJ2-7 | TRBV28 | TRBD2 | CASSSPASGSYEQYF | TGTGCCAGCAGTTCCCCGGCTAGCGGTTCCTACGAGCAGTACTTC
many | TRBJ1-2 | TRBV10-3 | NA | CAISDGPNYGYTF | TGTGCCATCAGTGACGGACCCAACTATGGCTACACCTTC
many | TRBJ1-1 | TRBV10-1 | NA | CASSESLPPNHMNTEAFF | TGCGCCAGCAGTGAGTCGTTACCGCCGAACCACATGAACACTGAAGCTTTCTTT
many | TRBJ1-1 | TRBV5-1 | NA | CASSKGDPNTEAFF | TGCGCCAGCAGCAAGGGGGACCCGAACACTGAAGCTTTCTTT
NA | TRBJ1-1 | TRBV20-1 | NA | CSAPPGPRNTEAFF | TGCAGTGCCCCGCCGGGACCGAGGAACACTGAAGCTTTCTTT
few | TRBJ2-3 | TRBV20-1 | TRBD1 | CSANDRGSSTDTQYF | TGCAGTGCTAACGACAGGGGATCTAGCACAGATACGCAGTATTTT
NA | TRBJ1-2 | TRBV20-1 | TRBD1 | CSARPGTGAYGYTF | TGCAGTGCTAGGCCTGGGACAGGGGCTTACGGCTACACCTTC
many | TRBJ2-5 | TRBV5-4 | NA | CASSPPGGTETQYF | TGTGCCAGCAGCCCCCCCGGAGGAACAGAGACCCAGTACTTC
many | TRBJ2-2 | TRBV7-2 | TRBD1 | CASSRDRANGELFF | TGTGCCAGCAGCCGGGACAGGGCAAACGGGGAGCTGTTTTTT
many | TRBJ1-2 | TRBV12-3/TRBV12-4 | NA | CASSPLARYGYTF | TGTGCCAGCTCCCCCCTGGCGAGATATGGCTACACCTTC
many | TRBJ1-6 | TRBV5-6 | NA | CASSGGDSYNSPLHF | TGTGCCAGCAGCGGCGGGGACTCCTATAATTCACCCCTCCACTTT
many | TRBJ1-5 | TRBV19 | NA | CASREPNQPQHF | TGTGCCAGTAGGGAGCCTAATCAGCCCCAGCATTTT
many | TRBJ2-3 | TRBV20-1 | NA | CSARRGVSTDTQYF | TGCAGTGCTAGACGCGGGGTAAGCACCGATACGCAGTATTTT
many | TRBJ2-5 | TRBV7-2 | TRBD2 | CASSPNGREEETQYF | TGTGCCAGCAGCCCCAATGGACGGGAGGAGGAGACCCAGTACTTC
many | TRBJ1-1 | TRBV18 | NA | CASSHSQGRTEAFF | TGTGCCAGCTCACACTCACAGGGAAGGACTGAAGCTTTCTTT
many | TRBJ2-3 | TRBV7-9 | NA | CASSEVARGISDTQYF | TGTGCCAGCTCCGAAGTAGCCCGTGGGATTTCAGATACGCAGTATTTT
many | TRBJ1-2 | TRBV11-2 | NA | CASSLPLGGGYTF | TGTGCCAGCAGCCTACCCCTAGGGGGTGGCTACACCTTC
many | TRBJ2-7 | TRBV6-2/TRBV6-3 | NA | CASSYGETPSYEQYF | TGTGCCAGCAGTTACGGAGAAACCCCCTCCTACGAGCAGTACTTC
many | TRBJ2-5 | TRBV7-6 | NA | CASSLSRTETQYF | TGTGCCAGCAGCTTATCCCGGACTGAGACCCAGTACTTC
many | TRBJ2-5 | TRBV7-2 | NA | CASSPRSQETQYF | TGTGCCAGCAGCCCACGGAGCCAAGAGACCCAGTACTTC
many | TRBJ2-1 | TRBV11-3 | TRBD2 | CASSLVAGGRDEQFF | TGTGCCAGCAGCTTAGTAGCGGGGGGGAGGGATGAGCAGTTCTTC
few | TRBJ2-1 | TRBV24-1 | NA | CATSDPGASSYNEQFF | TGTGCCACCAGTGATCCAGGAGCCAGCTCCTACAATGAGCAGTTCTTC
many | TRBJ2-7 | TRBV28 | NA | CASSPQGKQYF | TGTGCCAGCAGTCCCCAGGGGAAGCAGTACTTC
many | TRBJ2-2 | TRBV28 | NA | CASATENTGELFF | TGTGCCAGCGCCACCGAGAACACCGGGGAGCTGTTTTTT
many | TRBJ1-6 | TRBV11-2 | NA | CASSLLGAGNSPLHF | TGTGCCAGCAGCTTACTAGGTGCGGGGAATTCACCCCTCCACTTT
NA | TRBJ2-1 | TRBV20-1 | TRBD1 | CSARPSWQGANEQFF | TGCAGTGCTAGACCCTCATGGCAGGGGGCGAATGAGCAGTTCTTC
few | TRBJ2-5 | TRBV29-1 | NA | CSVGQETQYF | TGCAGCGTTGGCCAAGAGACCCAGTACTTC
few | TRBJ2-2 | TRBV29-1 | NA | CSVLWGGPVNTGELFF | TGCAGCGTCTTGTGGGGGGGGCCTGTGAACACCGGGGAGCTGTTTTTT
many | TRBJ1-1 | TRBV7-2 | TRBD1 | CASSPGQGAHTEAFF | TGTGCCAGCAGCCCGGGACAGGGGGCCCACACTGAAGCTTTCTTT
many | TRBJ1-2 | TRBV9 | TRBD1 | CASSERDSRFYGYTF | TGTGCCAGCAGCGAGAGGGACAGCAGATTCTATGGCTACACCTTC
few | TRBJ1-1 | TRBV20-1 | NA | CSANWGWNTEAFF | TGCAGTGCTAACTGGGGTTGGAACACTGAAGCTTTCTTT
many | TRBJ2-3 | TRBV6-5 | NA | CASSYGLSDTQYF | TGTGCCAGCAGTTACGGTCTCTCAGATACGCAGTATTTT
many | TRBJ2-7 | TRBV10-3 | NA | CAISGQGSSYEQYF | TGTGCCATCAGTGGCCAGGGGTCCTCCTACGAGCAGTACTTC
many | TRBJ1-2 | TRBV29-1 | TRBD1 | CSVTKGQGYGYTF | TGCAGCGTGACAAAAGGACAGGGCTATGGCTACACCTTC
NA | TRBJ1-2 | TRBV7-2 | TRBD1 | CASSLGDRAMRYTF | TGTGCCAGCAGCTTAGGGGACAGGGCTATGCGCTACACCTTC
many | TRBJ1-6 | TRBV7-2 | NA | CASSFGAESSPLHF | TGTGCCAGCAGCTTCGGGGCCGAAAGTTCACCCCTCCACTTT
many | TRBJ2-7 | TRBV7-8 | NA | CASSFTGRSYEQYF | TGTGCCAGCAGCTTTACAGGGAGGTCCTACGAGCAGTACTTC
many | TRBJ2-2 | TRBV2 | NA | CASSEDRDNERELFF | TGTGCCAGCAGTGAAGACCGGGACAATGAACGGGAGCTGTTTTTT
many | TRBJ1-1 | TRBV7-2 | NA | CASRLRDTEAFF | TGTGCCAGCAGACTCAGGGACACTGAAGCTTTCTTT
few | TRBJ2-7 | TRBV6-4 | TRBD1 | CASSDERRGQGFHEQYF | TGTGCCAGCAGTGACGAGCGCAGGGGACAGGGGTTCCACGAGCAGTACTTC
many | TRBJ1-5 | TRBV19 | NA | CASSVTGSNQPQHF | TGTGCCAGTAGTGTAACAGGGAGCAATCAGCCCCAGCATTTT
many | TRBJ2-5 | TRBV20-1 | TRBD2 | CSARGVAGNKNGKTQYF | TGCAGTGCTAGAGGGGTAGCGGGGAATAAAAACGGAAAGACCCAGTACTTC
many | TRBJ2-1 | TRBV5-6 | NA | CASSLFPGLISYNEQFF | TGTGCCAGCAGCTTATTTCCGGGCCTAATCTCCTACAATGAGCAGTTCTTC
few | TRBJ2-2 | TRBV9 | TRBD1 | CASKRTFDRGPGELFF | TGTGCCAGCAAGCGCACCTTTGACAGGGGTCCCGGGGAGCTGTTTTTT
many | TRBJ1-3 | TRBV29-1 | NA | CSVEDILISGNTIYF | TGCAGCGTTGAAGACATCCTGATCTCTGGAAACACCATATATTTT
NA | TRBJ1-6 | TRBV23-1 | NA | CASLPLQWDNSPLHF | TGCGCCAGTCTCCCCCTCCAGTGGGATAATTCACCCCTCCACTTT
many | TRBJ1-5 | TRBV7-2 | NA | CASSSPTGSNQPQHF | TGTGCCAGCAGCTCCCCAACAGGAAGCAATCAGCCCCAGCATTTT
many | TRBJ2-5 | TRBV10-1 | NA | CASSESGEAQETQYF | TGCGCCAGCAGTGAGTCGGGAGAAGCTCAAGAGACCCAGTACTTC